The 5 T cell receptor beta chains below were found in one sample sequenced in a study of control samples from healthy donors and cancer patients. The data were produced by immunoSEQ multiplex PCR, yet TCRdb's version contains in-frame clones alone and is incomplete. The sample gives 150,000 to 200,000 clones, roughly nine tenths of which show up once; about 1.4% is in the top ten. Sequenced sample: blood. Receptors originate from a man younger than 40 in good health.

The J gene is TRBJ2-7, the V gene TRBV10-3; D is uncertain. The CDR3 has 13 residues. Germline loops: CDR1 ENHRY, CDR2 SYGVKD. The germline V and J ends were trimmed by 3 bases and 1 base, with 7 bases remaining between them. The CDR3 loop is CAISDNNSYEQYF. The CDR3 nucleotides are TGTGCCATCAGTGATAACAATTCCTACGAGCAGTACTTC.

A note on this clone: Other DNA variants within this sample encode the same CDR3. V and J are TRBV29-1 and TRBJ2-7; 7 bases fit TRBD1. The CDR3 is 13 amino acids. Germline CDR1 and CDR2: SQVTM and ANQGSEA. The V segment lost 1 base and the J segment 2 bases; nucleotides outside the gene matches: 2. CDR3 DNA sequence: TGCAGCGTTGAAGGGACAGGTCCCTACGAGCAGTACTTC. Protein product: CSVEGTGPYEQYF.

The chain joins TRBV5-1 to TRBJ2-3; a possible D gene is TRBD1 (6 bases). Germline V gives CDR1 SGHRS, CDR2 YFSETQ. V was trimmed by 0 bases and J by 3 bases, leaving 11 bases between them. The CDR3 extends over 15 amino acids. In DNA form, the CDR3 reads TGCGCCAGCAGCTTGGAGGGCAGGGGTACAGATACGCAGTATTTT. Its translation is CASSLEGRGTDTQYF. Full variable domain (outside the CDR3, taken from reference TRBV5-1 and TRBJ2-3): KAGVTQTPRYLIKTRGQQVTLSCSPISGHRSVSWYQQTPGQGLQFLFEYFSETQRNKGNFPGRFSGRQFSNSRSEMNVSTLELGDSALYLCASSLEGRGTDTQYFGPGTRLTVL.

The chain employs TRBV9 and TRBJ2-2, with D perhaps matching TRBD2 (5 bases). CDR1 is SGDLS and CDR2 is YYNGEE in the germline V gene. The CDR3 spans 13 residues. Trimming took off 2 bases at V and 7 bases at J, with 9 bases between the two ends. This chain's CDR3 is CASSVREGGELFF. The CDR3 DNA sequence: TGTGCCAGCAGCGTTCGCGAGGGCGGGGAGCTGTTTTTT.

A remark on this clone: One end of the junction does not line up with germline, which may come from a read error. CDR3 sequence reads: CVSSKRGRDTEAFF. CDR3 nucleotides: TGTGTCAGCTCAAAGCGGGGTCGGGACACTGAAGCTTTCTTT. V usage is TRBV18 and J usage is TRBJ1-1; D is unresolved. Germline CDR1 KGHSH, CDR2 LQKENI. The CDR3 loop spans 14 amino acids.